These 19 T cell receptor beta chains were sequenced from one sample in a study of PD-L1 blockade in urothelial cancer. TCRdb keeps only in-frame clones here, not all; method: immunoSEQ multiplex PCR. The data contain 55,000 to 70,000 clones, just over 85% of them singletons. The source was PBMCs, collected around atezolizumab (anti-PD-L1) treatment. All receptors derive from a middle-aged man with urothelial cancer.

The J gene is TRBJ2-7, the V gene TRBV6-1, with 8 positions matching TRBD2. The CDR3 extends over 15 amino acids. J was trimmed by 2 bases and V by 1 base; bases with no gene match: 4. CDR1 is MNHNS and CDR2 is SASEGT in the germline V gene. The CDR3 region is CASSEGLGRAYEQYF. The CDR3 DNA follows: TGTGCCAGCAGTGAAGGGCTCGGGAGGGCCTACGAGCAGTACTTC.

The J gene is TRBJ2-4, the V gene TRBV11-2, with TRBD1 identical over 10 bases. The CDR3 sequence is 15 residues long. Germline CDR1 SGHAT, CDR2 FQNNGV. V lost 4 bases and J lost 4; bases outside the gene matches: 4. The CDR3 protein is CASSWEGQGKNIQYF. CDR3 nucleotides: TGTGCCAGCAGCTGGGAGGGACAGGGGAAAAACATTCAGTACTTC.

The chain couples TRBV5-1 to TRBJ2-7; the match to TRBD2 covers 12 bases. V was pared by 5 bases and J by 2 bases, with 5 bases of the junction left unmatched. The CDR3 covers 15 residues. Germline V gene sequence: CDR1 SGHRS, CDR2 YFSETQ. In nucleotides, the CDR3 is TGCGCCAGCAGGCCGCTAGCGGGAGGGGCCTACGAGCAGTACTTC. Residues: CASRPLAGGAYEQYF.

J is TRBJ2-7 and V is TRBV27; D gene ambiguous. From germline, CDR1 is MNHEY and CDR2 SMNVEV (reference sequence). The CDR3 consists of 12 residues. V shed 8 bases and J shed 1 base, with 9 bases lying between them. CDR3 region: CASLSRSYEQYF. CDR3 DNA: TGTGCCAGCCTAAGTCGGTCCTACGAGCAGTACTTC.

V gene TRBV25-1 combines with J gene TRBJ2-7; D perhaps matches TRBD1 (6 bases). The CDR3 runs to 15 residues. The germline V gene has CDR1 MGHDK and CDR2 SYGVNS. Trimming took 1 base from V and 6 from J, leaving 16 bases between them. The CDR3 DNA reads TGTGCCAGCAGTGAATTACGGGACATTTCGGGCGAGCAGTACTTC. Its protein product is CASSELRDISGEQYF.

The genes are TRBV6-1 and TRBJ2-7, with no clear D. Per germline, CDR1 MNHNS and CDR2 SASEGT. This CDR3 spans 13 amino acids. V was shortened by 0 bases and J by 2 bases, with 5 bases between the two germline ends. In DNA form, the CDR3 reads TGTGCCAGCAGTGAAGCGAGCACCTACGAGCAGTACTTC. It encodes CASSEASTYEQYF.

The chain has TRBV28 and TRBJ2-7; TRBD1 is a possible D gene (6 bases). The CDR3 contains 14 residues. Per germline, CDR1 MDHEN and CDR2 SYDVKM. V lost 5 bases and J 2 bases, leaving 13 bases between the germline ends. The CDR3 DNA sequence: TGTGCCAGCAGTCCCCCCGGACAGACCTACGAGCAGTACTTC. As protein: CASSPPGQTYEQYF.

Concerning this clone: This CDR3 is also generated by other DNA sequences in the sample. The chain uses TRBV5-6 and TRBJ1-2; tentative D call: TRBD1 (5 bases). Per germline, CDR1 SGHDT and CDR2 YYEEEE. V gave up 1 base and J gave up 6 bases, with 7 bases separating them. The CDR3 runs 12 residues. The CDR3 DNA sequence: TGTGCCAGCAGCTTGTGGGGGGATGGCTACACCTTC. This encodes CASSLWGDGYTF.

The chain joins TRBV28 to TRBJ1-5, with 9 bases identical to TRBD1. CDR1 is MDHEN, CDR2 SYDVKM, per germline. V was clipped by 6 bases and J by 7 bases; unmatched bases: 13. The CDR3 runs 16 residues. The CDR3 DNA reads TGTGCCAGCAGGAAAGGGACAGGGTTCATGTCACAGCCCCAGCATTTT. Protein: CASRKGTGFMSQPQHF.

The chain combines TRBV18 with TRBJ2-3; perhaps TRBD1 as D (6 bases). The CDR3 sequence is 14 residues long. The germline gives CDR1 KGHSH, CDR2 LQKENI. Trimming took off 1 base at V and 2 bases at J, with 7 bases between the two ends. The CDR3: CASSPLGATDTQYF. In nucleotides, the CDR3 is TGTGCCAGCTCACCACTGGGGGCCACAGATACGCAGTATTTT. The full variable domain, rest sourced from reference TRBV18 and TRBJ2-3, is NAGVMQNPRHLVRRRGQEARLRCSPMKGHSHVYWYRQLPEEGLKFMVYLQKENIIDESGMPKERFSAEFPKEGPSILRIQQVVRGDSAAYFCASSPLGATDTQYFGPGTRLTVL.

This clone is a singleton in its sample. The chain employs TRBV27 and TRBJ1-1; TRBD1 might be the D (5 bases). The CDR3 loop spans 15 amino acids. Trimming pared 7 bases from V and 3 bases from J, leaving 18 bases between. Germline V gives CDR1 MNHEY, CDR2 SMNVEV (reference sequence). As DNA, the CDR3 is TGTGCCAGCAAGTCCTATTTGGGCAGGGACACTGAAGCTTTCTTT. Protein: CASKSYLGRDTEAFF.

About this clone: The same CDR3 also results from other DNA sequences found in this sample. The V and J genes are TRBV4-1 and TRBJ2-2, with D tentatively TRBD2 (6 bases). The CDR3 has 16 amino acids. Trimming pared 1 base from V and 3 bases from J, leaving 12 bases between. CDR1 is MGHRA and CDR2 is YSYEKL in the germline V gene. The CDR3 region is CASSQVDASDTGELFF. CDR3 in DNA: TGCGCCAGCAGCCAAGTGGATGCTAGCGACACCGGGGAGCTGTTTTTT.

This CDR3 reads CASSKGASGQPQHF. CDR3 coding DNA: TGTGCCAGCAGCAAAGGAGCTTCGGGTCAGCCCCAGCATTTT. This chain uses TRBV28 with TRBJ1-5; no clear D. This CDR3 is 14 amino acids long. V was cut by 6 bases and J by 6 bases, with 15 bases left in between. Per germline, CDR1 MDHEN and CDR2 SYDVKM.

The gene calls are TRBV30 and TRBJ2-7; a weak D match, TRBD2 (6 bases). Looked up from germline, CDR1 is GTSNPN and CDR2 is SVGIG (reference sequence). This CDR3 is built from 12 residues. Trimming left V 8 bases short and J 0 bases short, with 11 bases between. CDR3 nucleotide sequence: TGTGCCGGGGAGGACTCCTCCTACGAGCAGTACTTC. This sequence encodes CAGEDSSYEQYF.

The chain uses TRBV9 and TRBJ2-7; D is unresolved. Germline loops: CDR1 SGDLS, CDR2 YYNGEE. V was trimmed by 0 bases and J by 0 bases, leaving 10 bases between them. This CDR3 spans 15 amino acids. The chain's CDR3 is CASSVDPANSYEQYF. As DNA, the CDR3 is TGTGCCAGCAGCGTAGATCCAGCGAACTCCTACGAGCAGTACTTC.

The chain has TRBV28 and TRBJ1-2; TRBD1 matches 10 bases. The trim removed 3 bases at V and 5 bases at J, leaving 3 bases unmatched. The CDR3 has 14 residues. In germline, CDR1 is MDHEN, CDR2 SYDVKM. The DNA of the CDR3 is TGTGCCAGCAGTTTGGACAGGGGGAGTTATGGCTACACCTTC. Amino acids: CASSLDRGSYGYTF.

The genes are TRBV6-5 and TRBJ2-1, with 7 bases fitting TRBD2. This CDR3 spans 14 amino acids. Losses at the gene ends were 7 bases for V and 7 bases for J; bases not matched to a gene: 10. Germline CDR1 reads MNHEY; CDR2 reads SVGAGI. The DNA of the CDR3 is TGTGCCAGCAACTCAGGGAGGGCAGGTAATGAGCAGTTCTTC. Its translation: CASNSGRAGNEQFF.

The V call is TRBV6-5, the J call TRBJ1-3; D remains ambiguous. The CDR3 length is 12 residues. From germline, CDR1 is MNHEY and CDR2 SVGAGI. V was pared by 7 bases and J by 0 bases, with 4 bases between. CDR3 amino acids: CASTGSGNTIYF. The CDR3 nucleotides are TGTGCCAGCACGGGCTCTGGAAACACCATATATTTT.

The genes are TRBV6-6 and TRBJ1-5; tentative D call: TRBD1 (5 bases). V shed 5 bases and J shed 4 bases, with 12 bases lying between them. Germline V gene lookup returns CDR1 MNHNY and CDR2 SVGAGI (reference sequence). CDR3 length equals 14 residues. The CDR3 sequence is CASSKRQQNQPQHF. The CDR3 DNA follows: TGTGCCAGCAGTAAACGACAGCAAAATCAGCCCCAGCATTTT.